These 19 T cell receptor beta chains originate from one sample sequenced in a study of blood T cell repertoires in COVID-19. The repertoire was sequenced with immunoSEQ multiplex PCR; TCRdb's copy has only in-frame clones and lacks some. The sample yields 300,000 to 350,000 clones, roughly 86% seen once. The material sequenced was PBMCs or T cells enriched from blood (not recorded which). The source is a woman younger than 45 who had recovered from COVID-19.

The chain joins TRBV28 to TRBJ1-4, with 9 bases matching TRBD1. The junction had 5 bases not matched to a gene; V was cut back by 2 bases and J by 4 bases. CDR1 is MDHEN, CDR2 SYDVKM, per germline. This CDR3 region has 16 residues. Here the CDR3 DNA reads TGTGCCAGCAGTTTAGATGGGGGACAGGGTAATGAAAAACTGTTTTTT. This sequence encodes CASSLDGGQGNEKLFF.

The chain joins TRBV27 to TRBJ1-1, with 8 bases identical to TRBD1. V was clipped by 5 bases and J by 10 bases; unmatched bases: 9. There are 13 residues in the CDR3. Germline V lookup: CDR1 MNHEY, CDR2 SMNVEV (reference sequence). In DNA form, the CDR3 reads TGTGCCAGCAGTCATGGACAGGGACTCGGAGCTTTCTTT. Its protein product is CASSHGQGLGAFF.

The chain carries TRBV10-2 and TRBJ2-3; TRBD1 is a possible D gene (6 bases). Trimming removed 6 bases from V and 2 bases from J, with 18 bases in between. Per the germline V gene, CDR1 is WSHSY and CDR2 is SAAADI. The CDR3 spans 16 residues. The CDR3 spells CASRVEQGRFTDTQYF. CDR3 coding DNA: TGCGCCAGCAGAGTGGAACAGGGCCGATTCACAGATACGCAGTATTTT.

This clone was seen once. The V gene is TRBV5-1, the J gene TRBJ1-1; maybe TRBD1 (5 bases). The CDR3 spans 15 residues. Germline CDR1 is SGHRS and CDR2 is YFSETQ. V lost 0 bases to trimming and J lost 5 bases, with 14 bases between them. CDR3 coding DNA: TGCGCCAGCAGCTTGGTGTCAGGGATTGAGACTGAAGCTTTCTTT. It is translated as CASSLVSGIETEAFF.

This clone was picked up one time. The chain combines TRBV2 with TRBJ1-1; 8 bases match TRBD1. Germline assignment: CDR1 SNHLY and CDR2 FYNNEI. The CDR3 has 14 amino acids. V lost 3 bases and J lost 2; bases outside the gene matches: 2. As DNA, the CDR3 is TGTGCCAGCAGTGATGGACAGGGCAACACTGAAGCTTTCTTT. Translating it yields CASSDGQGNTEAFF.

The chain uses TRBV2 and TRBJ1-2; TRBD1 matches 7 bases. This CDR3 region has 11 residues. V lost 10 bases, J lost 2 bases, and 1 base stayed unmatched. Germline values: CDR1 SNHLY, CDR2 FYNNEI. The CDR3 nucleotides are TGTGCCACACAGGGGAACTATGGCTACACCTTC. Amino acids: CATQGNYGYTF.

V and J are TRBV19 and TRBJ2-1; 7 bases are a match to TRBD2. This CDR3 is built from 16 residues. Germline CDR1 and CDR2: LNHDA and SQIVND (reference sequence). Trimming cost V 5 bases and J 4 bases; bases outside gene matches: 11. The CDR3 nucleotides are TGTGCCAGTAGTGGACGACTAGCAGAGCAGTACAATGAGCAGTTCTTC. Protein product: CASSGRLAEQYNEQFF.

The chain recombines TRBV19 with TRBJ1-3; TRBD1 agrees at 7 bases. The V and J ends lost 5 bases and 1 base, in that order; junction bases with no gene match: 11. The CDR3 length is 17 residues. The germline gives CDR1 LNHDA, CDR2 SQIVND (reference sequence). CDR3 DNA sequence: TGTGCCAGTAGTCCCCGGGGACAGTATCAATCTGGAAACACCATATATTTT. Protein sequence: CASSPRGQYQSGNTIYF.

The chain links TRBV2 to TRBJ1-1, with a weak D call TRBD1 (6 bases). V was cut by 4 bases and J by 0 bases, with 18 bases left in between. Germline V gives CDR1 SNHLY, CDR2 FYNNEI. This CDR3 comprises 17 residues. In DNA form, the CDR3 reads TGTGCCAGCAGTGTCCCTGCGACAGGTGCTATGAACACTGAAGCTTTCTTT. Translation gives CASSVPATGAMNTEAFF.

The chain joins TRBV30 to TRBJ2-1; D is uncertain. The germline gives CDR1 GTSNPN, CDR2 SVGIG (reference sequence). The CDR3 sequence is 15 residues long. Trimming took 2 bases from V and 5 from J, leaving 16 bases between them. CDR3 residues: CAWSPIAKRHNEQFF. In DNA, the CDR3 is TGTGCCTGGAGTCCCATAGCCAAGCGCCACAATGAGCAGTTCTTC.

V gene TRBV18 combines with J gene TRBJ2-2; a possible D gene is TRBD2 (5 bases). The CDR3 contains 15 residues. Germline-derived CDR1 and CDR2 are KGHSH and LQKENI. The V gene lost 6 bases and the J gene lost 5 bases, with 16 bases spanning the gap. The DNA for the CDR3 is TGTGCCAGCTCTGTGGCTAGCACTCAAACCGGGGAGCTGTTTTTT. Its translation is CASSVASTQTGELFF.

V is TRBV4-2 and J is TRBJ2-7; TRBD2 aligns across 8 bases. This CDR3 contains 18 residues. Germline-derived CDR1 and CDR2 are LGHNA and YNFKEQ. With V trimmed by 1 base and J by 2 bases, 13 bases remained unmatched. For the CDR3, the DNA is TGTGCCAGCAGCCAAGCTCGAAGATCCGGGAGGGCAACCTACGAGCAGTACTTC. It codes for CASSQARRSGRATYEQYF.

The J gene is TRBJ2-1, the V gene TRBV7-6; 11 bases align to TRBD2. Per the germline V gene, CDR1 is SGHVS and CDR2 is FNYEAQ. V lost 5 bases and J lost 7; bases outside the gene matches: 13. This CDR3 has 17 residues. CDR3 sequence reads: CASSQPEGTSGGNEQFF. In nucleotides, the CDR3 is TGTGCCAGCAGCCAACCTGAAGGGACTAGCGGAGGTAATGAGCAGTTCTTC.

The gene calls are TRBV15 and TRBJ1-2, with TRBD1 matching over 9 bases. Germline lookup yields CDR1 LNHNV and CDR2 YYDKDF (reference sequence). The V segment lost 3 bases and the J segment 4 bases; nucleotides outside the gene matches: 12. The CDR3 totals 17 residues. The CDR3 spells CATSSWGTGTGTYGYTF. CDR3 bases: TGTGCCACCAGCAGTTGGGGGACCGGGACAGGGACCTATGGCTACACCTTC.

This clone was counted a few times. V gene TRBV15 combines with J gene TRBJ1-5; maybe TRBD1 (5 bases). CDR1 and CDR2 (germline): LNHNV, YYDKDF (reference sequence). Trimming shortened V by 2 bases and J by 7 bases, and 12 bases separated the two germline ends. The CDR3 sequence is 14 residues long. The CDR3: CATSRSGGGQPQHF. Here the CDR3 DNA reads TGTGCCACCAGCAGATCCGGGGGAGGGCAGCCCCAGCATTTT.

This rearrangement joins TRBV11-1 to TRBJ2-2; 8 bases agree with TRBD1. The CDR3 totals 15 residues. V lost 5 bases, J lost 3 bases, and 5 bases stayed unmatched. CDR1 and CDR2 from the germline V gene are SGHAT and FQDESV (reference sequence). The CDR3: CASSEDRVYTGELFF. The CDR3 nucleotides read TGTGCCAGCAGCGAGGACAGGGTCTACACCGGGGAGCTGTTTTTT.

This chain connects TRBV27 to TRBJ2-5; D not certain. Trimming stripped 6 bases from V and 4 bases from J, with 15 bases between. CDR3 size: 14 residues. Germline-derived CDR1 and CDR2 are MNHEY and SMNVEV (reference sequence). CDR3: CASRERHWRETQYF. The CDR3 DNA sequence: TGTGCCAGCAGAGAAAGACACTGGCGAGAGACCCAGTACTTC.

The V and J genes are TRBV3-1 (or the pseudogene TRBV3-2) and TRBJ2-1; 11 nucleotides match TRBD2. J gave up 7 bases and V 0 bases, and 8 bases lay outside the gene matches. Looked up from germline, CDR1 is LGHDT and CDR2 is YNNKEL (reference sequence). This CDR3 is built from 17 residues. CDR3 region: CASSQDLTSGMENEQFF. CDR3 bases: TGTGCCAGCAGCCAAGATTTGACTAGCGGGATGGAGAATGAGCAGTTCTTC.

The genes are TRBV5-1 and TRBJ2-7, with 9 bases aligning to TRBD2. CDR1 SGHRS and CDR2 YFSETQ come from the germline V gene. The V gene end was trimmed by 4 bases and the J gene end by 4 bases; junction bases not matched to a gene: 9. There are 15 residues in the CDR3. CDR3 loop: CASSGRVAGEYEQYF. The CDR3 DNA is TGCGCCAGCAGCGGCCGGGTAGCGGGAGAATACGAGCAGTACTTC.